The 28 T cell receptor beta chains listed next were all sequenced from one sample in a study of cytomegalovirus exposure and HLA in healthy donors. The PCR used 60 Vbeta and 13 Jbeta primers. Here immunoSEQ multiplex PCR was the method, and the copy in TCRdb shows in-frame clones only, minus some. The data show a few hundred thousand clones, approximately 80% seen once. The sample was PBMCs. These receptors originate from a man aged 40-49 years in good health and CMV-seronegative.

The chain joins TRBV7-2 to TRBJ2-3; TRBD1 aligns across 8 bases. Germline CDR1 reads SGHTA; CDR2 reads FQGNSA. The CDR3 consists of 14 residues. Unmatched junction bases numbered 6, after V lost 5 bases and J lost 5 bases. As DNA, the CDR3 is TGTGCCAGCAGCAAGACAGGGGCAAGAGATACGCAGTATTTT. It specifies CASSKTGARDTQYF.

CDR3 region: CASSRSGSPYNEQFF. The CDR3 bases are TGTGCCAGCAGCCGGAGCGGGAGTCCTTACAATGAGCAGTTCTTC. The rearrangement links TRBV11-3 to TRBJ2-1; 8 bases agree with TRBD2. Per germline, CDR1 SGHNT and CDR2 YENEEA. J was trimmed by 4 bases and V by 5 bases; bases with no gene match: 7. The CDR3 sequence is 15 residues long.

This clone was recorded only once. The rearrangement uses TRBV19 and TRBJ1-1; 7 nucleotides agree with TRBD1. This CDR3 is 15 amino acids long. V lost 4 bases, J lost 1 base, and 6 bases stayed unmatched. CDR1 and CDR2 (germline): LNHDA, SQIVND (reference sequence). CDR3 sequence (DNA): TGTGCCAGTAGTAACATACAGGGGAAGAACACTGAAGCTTTCTTT. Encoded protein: CASSNIQGKNTEAFF.

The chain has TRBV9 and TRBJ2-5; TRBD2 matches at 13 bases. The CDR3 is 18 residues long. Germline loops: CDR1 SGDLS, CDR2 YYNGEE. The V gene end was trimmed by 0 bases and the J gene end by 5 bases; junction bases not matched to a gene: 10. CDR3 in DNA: TGTGCCAGCAGCGTAGAAGGGGGACTAGCGGGGAGAGAGGAGACCCAGTACTTC. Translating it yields CASSVEGGLAGREETQYF.

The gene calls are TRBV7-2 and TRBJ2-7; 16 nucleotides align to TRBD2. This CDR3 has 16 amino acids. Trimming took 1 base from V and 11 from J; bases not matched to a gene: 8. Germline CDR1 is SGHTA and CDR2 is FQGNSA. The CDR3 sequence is CASSLGGLAGGPGEYF. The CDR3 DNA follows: TGTGCCAGCAGCTTAGGGGGACTAGCGGGAGGGCCGGGGGAGTACTTC.

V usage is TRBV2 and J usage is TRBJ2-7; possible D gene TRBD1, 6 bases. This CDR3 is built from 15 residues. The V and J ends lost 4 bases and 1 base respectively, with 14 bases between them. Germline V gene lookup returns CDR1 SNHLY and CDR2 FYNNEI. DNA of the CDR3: TGTGCCAGCAGTGCGAGGGGGTACAAATCCTACGAGCAGTACTTC. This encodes CASSARGYKSYEQYF.

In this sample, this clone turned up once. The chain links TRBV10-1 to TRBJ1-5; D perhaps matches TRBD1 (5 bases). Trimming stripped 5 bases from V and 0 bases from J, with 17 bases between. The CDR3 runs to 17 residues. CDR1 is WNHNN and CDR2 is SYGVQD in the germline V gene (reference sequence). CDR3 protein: CASSTTGGDGSNQPQHF. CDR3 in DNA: TGCGCCAGCAGTACCACGGGAGGGGACGGTAGCAATCAGCCCCAGCATTTT.

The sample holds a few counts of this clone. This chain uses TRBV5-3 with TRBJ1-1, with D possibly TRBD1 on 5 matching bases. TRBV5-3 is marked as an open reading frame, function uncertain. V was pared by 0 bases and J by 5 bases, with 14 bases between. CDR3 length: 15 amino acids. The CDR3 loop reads CARSLVGRVLTEAFF. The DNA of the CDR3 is TGTGCCAGAAGCTTGGTCGGCAGGGTACTAACTGAAGCTTTCTTT.

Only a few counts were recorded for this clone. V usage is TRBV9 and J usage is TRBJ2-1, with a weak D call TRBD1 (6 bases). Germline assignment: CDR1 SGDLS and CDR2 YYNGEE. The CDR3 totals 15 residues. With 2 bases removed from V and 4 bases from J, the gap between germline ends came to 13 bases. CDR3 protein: CASSVGQFTYNEQFF. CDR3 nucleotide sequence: TGTGCCAGCAGCGTCGGACAGTTTACTTACAATGAGCAGTTCTTC.

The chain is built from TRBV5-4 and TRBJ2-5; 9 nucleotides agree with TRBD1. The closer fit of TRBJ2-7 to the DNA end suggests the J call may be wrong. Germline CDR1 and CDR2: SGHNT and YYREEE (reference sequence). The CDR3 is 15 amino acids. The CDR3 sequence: CASSLRTGVPYEQYF. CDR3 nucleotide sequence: TGTGCCAGCAGCCTTAGGACAGGGGTTCCCTACGAGCAGTACTTC.

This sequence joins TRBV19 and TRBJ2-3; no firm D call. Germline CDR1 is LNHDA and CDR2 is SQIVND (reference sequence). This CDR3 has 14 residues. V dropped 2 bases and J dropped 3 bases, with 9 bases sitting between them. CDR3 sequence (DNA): TGTGCCAGTAGTATACCGGCAGGAACAGATACGCAGTATTTT. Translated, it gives CASSIPAGTDTQYF.

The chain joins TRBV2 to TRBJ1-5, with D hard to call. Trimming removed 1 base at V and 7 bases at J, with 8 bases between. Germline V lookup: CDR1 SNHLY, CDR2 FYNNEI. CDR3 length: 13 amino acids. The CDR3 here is CASSEEEYQPQHF. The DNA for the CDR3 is TGTGCCAGCAGTGAAGAGGAGTACCAGCCCCAGCATTTT.

The CDR3 sequence is CASSLKQVELFF. Here the CDR3 DNA reads TGCGCCAGCAGCTTGAAGCAGGTTGAGCTGTTTTTT. The V call is TRBV5-1, the J call TRBJ2-2; D remains unclear. Germline V gene sequence: CDR1 SGHRS, CDR2 YFSETQ. The CDR3 totals 12 residues. The V and J ends lost 1 base and 11 bases respectively, with 9 bases between them. The variable domain in full, completed from reference TRBV5-1 and TRBJ2-2, reads KAGVTQTPRYLIKTRGQQVTLSCSPISGHRSVSWYQQTPGQGLQFLFEYFSETQRNKGNFPGRFSGRQFSNSRSEMNVSTLELGDSALYLCASSLKQVELFFGEGSRLTVL.

In DNA, the CDR3 is TGTGCCAGCAGCTTAGAAGAAGGGGTCAAAAATGAGCAGTTCTTC. Its translation is CASSLEEGVKNEQFF. V and J are TRBV7-8 and TRBJ2-1, with D possibly matching TRBD1 (5 bases). This CDR3 region has 15 residues. Germline-derived CDR1 and CDR2 are SGHVS and FQNEAQ. The germline V and J ends were trimmed by 1 base and 7 bases, with 14 bases remaining between them.

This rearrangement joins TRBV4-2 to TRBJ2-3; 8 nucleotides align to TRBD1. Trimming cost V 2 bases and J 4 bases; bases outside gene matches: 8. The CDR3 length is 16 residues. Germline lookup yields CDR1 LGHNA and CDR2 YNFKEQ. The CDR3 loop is CASSQSQGAAADTQYF. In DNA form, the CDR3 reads TGTGCCAGCAGCCAATCGCAGGGGGCCGCCGCAGATACGCAGTATTTT.

The CDR3 is CASSFGGPPIYEQYF. The CDR3 coding sequence is TGTGCCAGCAGTTTTGGCGGGCCTCCTATCTACGAGCAGTACTTC. V and J are TRBV27 and TRBJ2-7, with D tentatively TRBD2 (5 bases). CDR3 length: 15 amino acids. Looked up from germline, CDR1 is MNHEY and CDR2 is SMNVEV (reference sequence). V shed 3 bases and J shed 3 bases, with 15 bases lying between them.

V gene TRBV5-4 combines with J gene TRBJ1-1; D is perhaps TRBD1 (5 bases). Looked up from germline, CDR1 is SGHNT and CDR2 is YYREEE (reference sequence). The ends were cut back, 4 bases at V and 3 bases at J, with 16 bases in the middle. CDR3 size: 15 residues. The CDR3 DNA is TGTGCCAGCAGCGGGGGGGGGATGTCAGACACTGAAGCTTTCTTT. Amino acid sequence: CASSGGGMSDTEAFF.

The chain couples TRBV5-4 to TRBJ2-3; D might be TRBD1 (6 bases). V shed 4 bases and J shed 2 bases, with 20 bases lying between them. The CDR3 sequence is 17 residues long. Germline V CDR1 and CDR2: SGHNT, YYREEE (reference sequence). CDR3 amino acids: CASSPRGRAGVTDTQYF. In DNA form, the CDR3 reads TGTGCCAGCAGCCCCCGAGGAAGGGCAGGGGTCACAGATACGCAGTATTTT.

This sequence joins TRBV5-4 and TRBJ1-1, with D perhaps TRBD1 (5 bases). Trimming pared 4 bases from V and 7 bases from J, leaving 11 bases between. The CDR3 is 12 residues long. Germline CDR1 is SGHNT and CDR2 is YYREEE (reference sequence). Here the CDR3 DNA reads TGTGCCAGCAGCCTTTTCCAGGGTGAAGCTTTCTTT. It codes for CASSLFQGEAFF.

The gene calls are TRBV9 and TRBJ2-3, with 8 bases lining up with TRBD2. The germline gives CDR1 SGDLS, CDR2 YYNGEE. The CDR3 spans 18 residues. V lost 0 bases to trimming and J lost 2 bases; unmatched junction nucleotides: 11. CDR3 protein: CASSVAGGNPHTTDTQYF. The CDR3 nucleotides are TGTGCCAGCAGCGTAGCGGGGGGGAACCCACACACCACAGATACGCAGTATTTT.

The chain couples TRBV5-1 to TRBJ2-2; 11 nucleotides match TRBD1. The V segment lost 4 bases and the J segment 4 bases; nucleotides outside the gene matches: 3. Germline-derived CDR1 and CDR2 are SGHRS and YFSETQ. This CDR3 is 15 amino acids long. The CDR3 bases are TGCGCCAGCAGCCCTGGGACAGGGGGCACCGGGGAGCTGTTTTTT. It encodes CASSPGTGGTGELFF.

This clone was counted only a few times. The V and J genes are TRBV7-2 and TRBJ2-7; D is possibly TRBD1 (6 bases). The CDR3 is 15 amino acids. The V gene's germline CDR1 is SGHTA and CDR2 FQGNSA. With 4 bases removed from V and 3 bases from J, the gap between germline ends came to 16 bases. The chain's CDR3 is CASSSQHRVDYEQYF. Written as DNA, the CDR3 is TGTGCCAGCAGCTCCCAGCACAGGGTGGACTACGAGCAGTACTTC.

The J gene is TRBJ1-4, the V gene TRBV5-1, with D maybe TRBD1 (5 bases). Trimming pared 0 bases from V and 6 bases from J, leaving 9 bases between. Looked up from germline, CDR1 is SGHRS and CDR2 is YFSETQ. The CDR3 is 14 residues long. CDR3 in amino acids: CASSLGGADEKLFF. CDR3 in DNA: TGCGCCAGCAGCTTGGGTGGGGCCGATGAAAAACTGTTTTTT.

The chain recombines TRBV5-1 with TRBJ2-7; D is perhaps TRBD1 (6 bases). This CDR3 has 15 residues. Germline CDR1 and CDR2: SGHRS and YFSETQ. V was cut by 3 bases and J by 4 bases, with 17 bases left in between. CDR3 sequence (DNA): TGCGCCAGCAGCTCCGGACAGCTCACCCTTTACGAGCAGTACTTC. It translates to CASSSGQLTLYEQYF.

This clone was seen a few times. The CDR3 sequence is CASSLGQGIMNTEAFF. In DNA form, the CDR3 reads TGCGCCAGCAGCTTGGGACAGGGGATAATGAACACTGAAGCTTTCTTT. The rearrangement joins TRBV5-1 to TRBJ1-1, with 8 bases lining up with TRBD1. Germline-derived CDR1 and CDR2 are SGHRS and YFSETQ. The CDR3 runs 16 residues. J lost 0 bases, V lost 0 bases, and 4 bases had no gene match.

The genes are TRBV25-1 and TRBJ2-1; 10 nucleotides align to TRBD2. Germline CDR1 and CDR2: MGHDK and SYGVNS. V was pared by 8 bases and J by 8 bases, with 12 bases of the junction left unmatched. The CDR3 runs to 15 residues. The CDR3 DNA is TGTGCCAGCGGATCCATAGCGGGAGGCGGACATGAGCAGTTCTTC. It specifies CASGSIAGGGHEQFF.

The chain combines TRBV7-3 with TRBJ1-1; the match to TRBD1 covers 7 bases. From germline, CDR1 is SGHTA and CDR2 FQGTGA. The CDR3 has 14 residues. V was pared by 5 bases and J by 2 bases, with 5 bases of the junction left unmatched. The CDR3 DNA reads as TGTGCCAGCAGCCGAACAGGGGTAAACACTGAAGCTTTCTTT. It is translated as CASSRTGVNTEAFF.

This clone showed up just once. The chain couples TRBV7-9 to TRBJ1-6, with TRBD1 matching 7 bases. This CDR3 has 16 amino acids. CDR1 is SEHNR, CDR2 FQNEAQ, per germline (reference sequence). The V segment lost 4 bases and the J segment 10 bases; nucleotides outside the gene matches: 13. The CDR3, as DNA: TGTGCCAGCAGCTCCGCCTCGACAGGGCTCTGGTCACCCCTCCACTTT. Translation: CASSSASTGLWSPLHF.